This T cell receptor beta chain was obtained from a study of cytomegalovirus exposure and HLA in healthy donors. Study-wide results and caveats: The classifier, whose performance was assessed in both the original and validation cohorts, reportedly diagnosed cytomegalovirus status with high specificity and sensitivity.

Sequencing was performed with immunoSEQ multiplex PCR; in TCRdb, only in-frame clones are kept and a portion is missing. Of tens of thousands of clones listed, about 90% are singletons. As regards this clone: The antigen remains unidentified.

The source material was PBMCs. This receptor was taken from a woman aged 18-35 years in good health and CMV-seronegative.

The DNA for the CDR3 is TGTGCCAGCAGCTTCGAATCAGGGTTTTCTGAAGCTTTCTTT. Amino acid sequence: CASSFESGFSEAFF. This chain links TRBV11-2 with TRBJ1-1; a weak D match, TRBD1 (5 bases). Germline V gives CDR1 SGHAT, CDR2 FQNNGV. CDR3 length equals 14 residues. V gave up 3 bases and J gave up 6 bases, with 14 bases separating them.